Each of the 26 T cell receptor beta chains below was sequenced from the same sample in a study of T cells in Graves' hyperthyroidism and ophthalmopathy (dated by TCRdb to the late 2010s). The receptor library was made with multiplex PCR. This sample was sequenced with an Illumina HiSeq 2000. TCR beta CDR3 regions were amplified from RNA transcripts. The TCR CDR3 was subjected to a first round of RT-PCR using the HTBI primer set and the Qiagen OneStep RT-PCR kit. TCRdb trimmed the raw reads at Q25, called clones with MiXCR and kept productive beta chains. One record per CDR3 amino acid sequence lists the most common genes and DNA. Across this sample there are under 500,000 distinct CDR3 sequences, with 11% to 15% seen only once. Of the sample, around 28% falls within the top ten clones. The sample consisted of blood. These receptors originate from a man in his fifties with Graves' ophthalmopathy.

At least ten counts were recorded for this clonotype. The J gene is TRBJ2-7, the V gene TRBV2, with 12 positions matching TRBD1. J was trimmed by 2 bases and V by 3 bases; bases with no gene match: 8. This CDR3 is built from 17 residues. Germline V lookup: CDR1 SNHLY, CDR2 FYNNEI. Here the CDR3 reads CASSERDRGRGAYEQYF. CDR3 nucleotide sequence: TGTGCCAGCAGTGAGCGGGACAGGGGGCGAGGTGCCTACGAGCAGTACTTC.

In the case of this clonotype: This may stem from a read error, because a much larger clone lies one nucleotide away. The conserved phenylalanine or tryptophan normally closing the CDR3 is absent here, so this likely arose from a read error. This chain joins TRBV7-9 and TRBJ2-7; TRBD1 matches 10 bases. V trimming: 2 bases; J trimming: 4 bases; junction bases outside the gene matches: 5. This CDR3 contains 15 residues. Germline CDR1 SEHNR, CDR2 FQNEAQ (reference sequence). For the CDR3, the DNA is TGTGCCAGCAGCTTATCGAGACAGGGGGCTTACGAGCAGTACCTC. It is translated as CASSLSRQGAYEQYL.

This clonotype has ten or more counts. As DNA, the CDR3 is TGCAGTGCTAGGAGAGGGACAGGGAGTCTAGCGTTGACCTACGAGCAGTACTTC. Its protein is CSARRGTGSLALTYEQYF. The chain links TRBV20-1 to TRBJ2-7, with 9 bases lining up with TRBD1. Germline V lookup: CDR1 DFQATT, CDR2 SNEGSKA (reference sequence). The CDR3 has 18 residues. With 3 bases clipped from V and 2 bases from J, the junction kept 17 bases outside the gene matches.

This chain connects TRBV10-2 to TRBJ1-1, with D hard to call. The V gene lost 0 bases and the J gene lost 4 bases, with 9 bases spanning the gap. Germline V gene sequence: CDR1 WSHSY, CDR2 SAAADI. CDR3 length: 14 residues. CDR3 region: CASSESLGLTEAFF. CDR3 coding DNA: TGCGCCAGCAGTGAGTCTCTGGGCCTCACTGAAGCTTTCTTT.

This rearrangement joins TRBV29-1 to TRBJ2-7; D unclear. Germline-derived CDR1 and CDR2 are SQVTM and ANQGSEA. The CDR3 runs to 11 residues. Trimming stripped 1 base from V and 3 bases from J, with 4 bases between. DNA for the CDR3: TGCAGCGTTGAAGGTCTCTACGAGCAGTACTTC. Translated, it gives CSVEGLYEQYF.

This clonotype was observed at least ten times. The V call is TRBV7-9, the J call TRBJ1-4, with D hard to call. V was shortened by 0 bases and J by 11 bases, with 13 bases between the two germline ends. Germline CDR1 SEHNR, CDR2 FQNEAQ (reference sequence). The CDR3 has 14 amino acids. This CDR3 reads CASSLAMVSGKLFF. The DNA of the CDR3 is TGTGCCAGCAGCTTAGCGATGGTGTCGGGGAAACTGTTTTTT.

This clonotype was counted a few times. This chain uses TRBV5-1 with TRBJ2-5; 13 nucleotides align to TRBD2. The CDR3 covers 14 residues. Looked up from germline, CDR1 is SGHRS and CDR2 is YFSETQ. Trimming cost V 0 bases and J 14 bases; bases outside gene matches: 7. The CDR3 region has the DNA TGCGCCAGCAGCTTGGACAGCGGACTAGCGGGAGCCTACTTC. Amino acid sequence: CASSLDSGLAGAYF.

This clonotype appeared many times. V usage is TRBV7-3 and J usage is TRBJ2-3, with unresolved D. V lost 4 bases, J lost 2 bases, and 10 bases lay in between. The CDR3 sequence is 14 residues long. Germline CDR1 is SGHTA and CDR2 is FQGTGA. This CDR3 reads CASSSPPSTDTQYF. CDR3 coding DNA: TGTGCCAGCAGCTCTCCTCCCTCCACAGATACGCAGTATTTT.

This clonotype was recorded at least ten times. The chain joins TRBV10-3 to TRBJ2-3; 7 bases agree with TRBD1. Germline CDR1 is ENHRY and CDR2 is SYGVKD. V shed 2 bases and J 4 bases; nucleotides not matched to a gene: 0. This CDR3 has 13 amino acids. The CDR3 reads CAISETGADTQYF. The DNA of the CDR3 is TGTGCCATCAGTGAGACAGGGGCAGATACGCAGTATTTT.

This clonotype was seen ten or more times. The chain recombines TRBV7-3 with TRBJ2-5; D tentatively fits TRBD1 or TRBD2 (5 bases each). Germline V lookup: CDR1 SGHTA, CDR2 FQGTGA. The CDR3 consists of 17 residues. V dropped 2 bases and J dropped 0 bases, with 16 bases sitting between them. CDR3 bases: TGTGCCAGCAGCTTATTCCTGGGGGACGCCGACCAAGAGACCCAGTACTTC. This translates into CASSLFLGDADQETQYF.

V and J are TRBV24-1 and TRBJ2-2; TRBD2 aligns across 13 bases. The CDR3 consists of 17 residues. CDR1 is KGHDR, CDR2 SFDVKD, per germline. Trimming at V came to 4 bases and at J to 7 bases, leaving 8 bases not matched to a gene. This CDR3 reads CATSESGLAGVVGELFF. The CDR3, as DNA: TGTGCCACCAGTGAATCAGGACTAGCGGGAGTGGTCGGGGAGCTGTTTTTT.

This clonotype was recorded many times. The chain joins TRBV20-1 to TRBJ1-5; 7 bases fit TRBD1. The CDR3 contains 21 residues. The V gene's germline CDR1 is DFQATT and CDR2 SNEGSKA (reference sequence). V lost 2 bases, J lost 2 bases, and 24 bases stayed unmatched. This CDR3 reads CSARPLIRRGTAGGGNQPQHF. The CDR3 DNA reads TGCAGTGCTAGACCACTAATTCGAAGGGGGACAGCCGGAGGTGGCAATCAGCCCCAGCATTTT.

Many counts were recorded for this clonotype. The chain couples TRBV19 to TRBJ1-1; 7 bases align to TRBD1. The junction had 4 bases not matched to a gene; V was cut back by 1 base and J by 8 bases. CDR1 is LNHDA, CDR2 SQIVND, per germline (reference sequence). The CDR3 runs to 13 residues. CDR3 in DNA: TGTGCCAGTAGTATAGTCACAGGGGTGGAAGCTTTCTTT. It codes for CASSIVTGVEAFF.

Many counts were recorded for this clonotype. The V call is TRBV12-3 or TRBV12-4, the J call TRBJ2-3; 7 bases match TRBD2. CDR3 length equals 17 residues. Trimming at V came to 3 bases and at J to 1 base, leaving 10 bases not matched to a gene. CDR3 residues: CASSFFGGSGRTDTQYF. The CDR3 region has the DNA TGTGCCAGCAGTTTCTTTGGCGGGAGTGGGCGCACAGATACGCAGTATTTT.

The rearrangement joins TRBV7-9 to TRBJ2-1; D is uncertain. Germline V gene lookup returns CDR1 SEHNR and CDR2 FQNEAQ (reference sequence). V was shortened by 5 bases and J by 5 bases, with 7 bases between the two germline ends. The CDR3 has 12 residues. The CDR3 here is CASSPVDNEQFF. For the CDR3, the DNA is TGTGCCAGCAGCCCCGTTGACAATGAGCAGTTCTTC. The full variable domain, in which reference TRBV7-9 and TRBJ2-1 provide the parts outside the CDR3, is DTGVSQNPRHKITKRGQNVTFRCDPISEHNRLYWYRQTLGQGPEFLTYFQNEAQLEKSRLLSDRFSAERPKGSFSTLEIQRTEQGDSAMYLCASSPVDNEQFFGPGTRLTVL.

This clonotype has more than one count but fewer than ten. The chain joins TRBV20-1 to TRBJ1-5; a weak D match, TRBD1 (6 bases). Trimming took off 4 bases at V and 5 bases at J, with 12 bases between the two ends. The CDR3 has 13 residues. CDR1 and CDR2 (germline): DFQATT, SNEGSKA (reference sequence). CDR3 sequence reads: CSATRGGDQPQHF. Written as DNA, the CDR3 is TGCAGTGCTACCAGAGGGGGTGATCAGCCCCAGCATTTT.

This chain uses TRBV20-1 with TRBJ2-7; 12 bases fit TRBD2. Trimming removed 6 bases from V and 5 bases from J; junction bases left unmatched: 11. This CDR3 is built from 15 residues. Germline values: CDR1 DFQATT, CDR2 SNEGSKA (reference sequence). Here the CDR3 reads CSARTTSGSFHEQYF. CDR3 DNA sequence: TGCAGTGCCAGGACGACTAGCGGGAGTTTCCACGAGCAGTACTTC.

This clonotype appeared many times. This chain connects TRBV20-1 to TRBJ2-1; 8 nucleotides align to TRBD2. Germline CDR1 reads DFQATT; CDR2 reads SNEGSKA (reference sequence). The V and J ends lost 2 bases and 6 bases, in that order; junction bases with no gene match: 12. The CDR3 runs to 16 residues. The CDR3 sequence is CSARPRPGLGFNEQFF. In DNA, the CDR3 is TGCAGTGCTAGACCTCGTCCGGGACTAGGTTTCAATGAGCAGTTCTTC.

This sequence joins TRBV11-2 and TRBJ1-1, with D possibly TRBD1 on 6 matching bases. The V end lost 5 bases, the J end lost 0 bases, and 16 bases lay between the germline ends. The CDR3 sequence is 16 residues long. CDR1 is SGHAT, CDR2 FQNNGV, per germline. The CDR3 DNA sequence: TGTGCCAGCAGCCTCACTCGGACAGCAATGAACACTGAAGCTTTCTTT. This sequence encodes CASSLTRTAMNTEAFF. The complete variable domain, with remaining parts taken from reference TRBV11-2 and TRBJ1-1, reads EAGVAQSPRYKIIEKRQSVAFWCNPISGHATLYWYQQILGQGPKLLIQFQNNGVVDDSQLPKDRFSAERLKGVDSTLKIQPAKLEDSAVYLCASSLTRTAMNTEAFFGQGTRLTVV.

This clonotype was recorded many times. The chain has TRBV3-1 and TRBJ1-1; D remains unclear. Germline CDR1 is LGHDT and CDR2 is YNNKEL (reference sequence). V lost 6 bases and J 4 bases, leaving 9 bases between the germline ends. The CDR3 is 12 residues long. The CDR3 reads CASSFGVTEAFF. CDR3 sequence (DNA): TGTGCCAGCAGTTTCGGAGTCACTGAAGCTTTCTTT.

This clonotype showed up just a few times. Here the CDR3 reads CASSEQGRGNTIYF. The CDR3 bases are TGTGCCAGCAGCGAACAGGGAAGAGGAAACACCATATATTTT. The chain recombines TRBV6-1 with TRBJ1-3; perhaps TRBD1 as D (6 bases). The CDR3 totals 14 residues. The germline V and J ends were trimmed by 6 bases and 4 bases, with 13 bases remaining between them. CDR1 MNHNS and CDR2 SASEGT come from the germline V gene.

This clonotype was counted many times. The V gene is TRBV10-3, the J gene TRBJ1-1, with D unclear. The CDR3 is 17 residues long. Trimming left V 0 bases short and J 0 bases short, with 14 bases between. Germline CDR1 is ENHRY and CDR2 is SYGVKD. The CDR3 region is CAISESPLGHLNTEAFF. CDR3 bases: TGTGCCATCAGTGAGTCGCCCCTTGGGCACTTGAACACTGAAGCTTTCTTT.

This clonotype has just a few counts. The gene calls are TRBV11-2 and TRBJ2-2, with 11 nucleotides matching TRBD2. Trimming at V came to 3 bases and at J to 7 bases, leaving 7 bases not matched to a gene. Germline values: CDR1 SGHAT, CDR2 FQNNGV. CDR3 length: 16 residues. The CDR3 DNA is TGTGCCAGCAGCTTGTTACTAGCGGGAGTAGACGGGGAGCTGTTTTTT. Its translation is CASSLLLAGVDGELFF.

Comments on this clonotype: A much more abundant neighbour one base away suggests this may be a read error. The V call is TRBV9, the J call TRBJ2-7, with D perhaps TRBD1 (5 bases). This CDR3 spans 14 amino acids. In germline, CDR1 is SGDLS, CDR2 YYNGEE. The CDR3 loop is CASSVEGVGYGQYF. In nucleotides, the CDR3 is TGTGCCAGCAGCGTGGAAGGGGTGGGTTACGGGCAGTACTTC.

In its sample, this clonotype was seen a few times. The chain joins TRBV18 to TRBJ2-7; D gene unclear. The CDR3 loop spans 12 amino acids. V dropped 2 bases and J dropped 5 bases, with 7 bases sitting between them. Germline-derived CDR1 and CDR2 are KGHSH and LQKENI. CDR3 DNA sequence: TGTGCCAGCTCACCAGCCGGGCACGAGCAGTACTTC. This encodes CASSPAGHEQYF.

The rearrangement joins TRBV6-2 or TRBV6-3 to TRBJ2-3; TRBD2 aligns across 13 bases. CDR3 length: 16 amino acids. J lost 5 bases, V lost 5 bases, and 7 bases had no gene match. The germline V gene has CDR1 MNHEY and CDR2 SVGEGT. The CDR3 sequence is CASSATSGRPEDTQYF. The CDR3 nucleotides read TGTGCCAGCAGTGCGACTAGCGGGAGGCCCGAAGATACGCAGTATTTT.